These 27 T cell receptor beta chains originate from one sample sequenced in a study of CXCR3-negative and CXCR3-positive naive CD8 T cells. Whole-study results and caveats: When CXCR3-positive naive cells were set against CXCR3-negative naive cells, the former had more hydrophobic TRB CDR3s.

Antigens of these TCRs are unknown. The TRB libraries of cDNA were built by UMI-labeled 5' RACE. TCRdb reprocessed the 5' RACE reads; each CDR3 protein has one entry and no DNA is given. This sample lists some 5,000 distinct CDR3 sequences; its ten largest clones have more than 1.5%. The sequenced sample consisted of naive CXCR3+ CD8+ T cells from blood. Subset given: CD45RO-CCR7+CD27+CD95- naive CD8+ T cells expressing CXCR3 (TNR3+). Receptor source: a human donor in good health. Some clones in this sample may be carry-over from other donors' samples.

This clonotype is classed as medium-sized by frequency. This chain connects TRBV19 to TRBJ2-4; without DNA, the TCRdb call of TRBD1 cannot be checked. Germline-derived CDR1 and CDR2 are LNHDA and SQIVND (reference sequence). The CDR3 has 13 amino acids. The CDR3: CASSILGAGIQYF.

The genes are TRBV29-1 and TRBJ2-1; TCRdb names TRBD2, which stays unverified in the absence of DNA. Germline V lookup: CDR1 SQVTM, CDR2 ANQGSEA. The CDR3 length is 16 residues. CDR3 residues: CSVEDPGTSGYNEQFF.

Considering frequency, this clonotype is medium-sized (0.01 to 0.1%). The chain recombines TRBV7-9 with TRBJ2-1; TCRdb reports TRBD2, a call that lacks DNA to check it against. CDR3 size: 16 residues. Germline V gene lookup returns CDR1 SEHNR and CDR2 FQNEAQ (reference sequence). CDR3 sequence: CASSKLLAGDYNEQFF. Looking up the rest from reference TRBV7-9 and TRBJ2-1 gives the full variable domain: DTGVSQNPRHKITKRGQNVTFRCDPISEHNRLYWYRQTLGQGPEFLTYFQNEAQLEKSRLLSDRFSAERPKGSFSTLEIQRTEQGDSAMYLCASSKLLAGDYNEQFFGPGTRLTVL.

This clonotype is called medium-sized (0.01 to 0.1%) based on its frequency. The chain combines TRBV19 with TRBJ2-7. Germline V CDR1 and CDR2: LNHDA, SQIVND (reference sequence). The CDR3 contains 13 residues. CDR3 protein: CASSISNNYEQYF. The entire variable domain, with the rest obtained from reference TRBV19 and TRBJ2-7, is as follows: DGGITQSPKYLFRKEGQNVTLSCEQNLNHDAMYWYRQDPGQGLRLIYYSQIVNDFQKGDIAEGYSVSREKKESFPLTVTSAQKNPTAFYLCASSISNNYEQYFGPGTRLTVT.

V usage is TRBV7-9 and J usage is TRBJ2-5; there is no DNA to check the TCRdb D call of TRBD1. Germline V gene lookup returns CDR1 SEHNR and CDR2 FQNEAQ (reference sequence). The CDR3 extends over 15 amino acids. The CDR3 loop reads CASSNGQKNQETQYF. The entire variable domain, with the rest obtained from reference TRBV7-9 and TRBJ2-5, is as follows: DTGVSQNPRHKITKRGQNVTFRCDPISEHNRLYWYRQTLGQGPEFLTYFQNEAQLEKSRLLSDRFSAERPKGSFSTLEIQRTEQGDSAMYLCASSNGQKNQETQYFGPGTRLLVL.

V usage is TRBV5-1 and J usage is TRBJ2-1. Germline V lookup: CDR1 SGHRS, CDR2 YFSETQ. The CDR3 covers 15 residues. The CDR3 sequence: CASSADLGSYNEQFF.

J is TRBJ1-1 and V is TRBV5-6; TCRdb selects TRBD1, and the lack of DNA leaves this call unchecked. Looked up from germline, CDR1 is SGHDT and CDR2 is YYEEEE. CDR3 length equals 18 residues. The CDR3 loop reads CASSLNTGTGVTGTEAFF.

The V gene is TRBV5-6, the J gene TRBJ1-3. Germline V CDR1 and CDR2: SGHDT, YYEEEE. The CDR3 is made up of 14 amino acids. CDR3 protein: CASSPVSTGNTIYF.

In terms of frequency, this clonotype is medium-sized. The rearrangement links TRBV29-1 to TRBJ2-2. Germline-derived CDR1 and CDR2 are SQVTM and ANQGSEA. There are 12 residues in the CDR3. CDR3: CSVDWNTGELFF.

This chain links TRBV29-1 with TRBJ1-2; TCRdb calls TRBD1, which cannot be checked without DNA. The length of the CDR3 is 12 residues. From germline, CDR1 is SQVTM and CDR2 ANQGSEA. This CDR3 reads CSVEGRLYGYTF.

The CDR3 region is CASSQAPHEQFF. The rearrangement joins TRBV4-1 to TRBJ2-1; no DNA is available, so the TRBD1 call from TCRdb remains unchecked. CDR3 size: 12 residues. The germline V gene has CDR1 MGHRA and CDR2 YSYEKL.

This clonotype ranks as medium-sized in terms of frequency. The CDR3 reads CSVEASGRGQYF. The gene calls are TRBV29-1 and TRBJ2-4; TCRdb's D call, TRBD2, is unchecked because there is no DNA. The CDR3 sequence is 12 residues long. The germline gives CDR1 SQVTM, CDR2 ANQGSEA.

This chain joins TRBV5-6 and TRBJ2-7. The germline gives CDR1 SGHDT, CDR2 YYEEEE. CDR3 length: 14 residues. The CDR3 sequence is CASSLAGFSYEQYF.

The rearrangement links TRBV28 to TRBJ1-1; TCRdb's D call of TRBD1 is untestable without DNA. Germline V gene sequence: CDR1 MDHEN, CDR2 SYDVKM. This CDR3 spans 11 amino acids. The CDR3 sequence: CASSPGTGAFF.

The J gene is TRBJ1-2, the V gene TRBV29-1. The CDR3 spans 11 residues. Germline CDR1 reads SQVTM; CDR2 reads ANQGSEA. This chain's CDR3 is CSVVEAGGYTF. Complete variable domain (other parts from reference TRBV29-1 and TRBJ1-2): SAVISQKPSRDICQRGTSLTIQCQVDSQVTMMFWYRQQPGQSLTLIATANQGSEATYESGFVIDKFPISRPNLTFSTLTVSNMSPEDSSIYLCSVVEAGGYTFGSGTRLTVV.

This sequence joins TRBV21-1 and TRBJ1-2; the TCRdb call, TRBD1, lacks DNA for checking. TRBV21-1 is designated a pseudogene. The CDR3 runs 16 residues. CDR3 protein: CASSKARQGRDYGYTF.

The J gene is TRBJ2-7, the V gene TRBV5-1. This CDR3 region has 12 residues. Germline lookup yields CDR1 SGHRS and CDR2 YFSETQ. The CDR3 region is CASSLVEREQYF.

V is TRBV29-1 and J is TRBJ2-1; TCRdb calls TRBD1, which cannot be checked without DNA. Per germline, CDR1 SQVTM and CDR2 ANQGSEA. The CDR3 has 12 residues. The CDR3 sequence is CSVVGRLNEQFF.

This clonotype registers medium-sized by frequency. The chain combines TRBV4-1 with TRBJ1-1; TCRdb reports TRBD1, a call that lacks DNA to check it against. CDR3 length: 16 residues. Germline-derived CDR1 and CDR2 are MGHRA and YSYEKL. CDR3 residues: CASSQDDQGLNTEAFF.

This clonotype is deemed medium-sized by its frequency. V and J are TRBV9 and TRBJ2-1. CDR1 is SGDLS, CDR2 YYNGEE, per germline. This CDR3 region has 16 residues. The CDR3 protein is CASSPHYASSYNEQFF.

According to its frequency, this clonotype is medium-sized. The chain uses TRBV4-3 and TRBJ2-3; TCRdb returns TRBD1, unconfirmable since there is no DNA. The germline V gene has CDR1 LGHNA and CDR2 YSLEER. This CDR3 has 14 residues. The CDR3 sequence: CASSDGTGSDTQYF.

This clonotype shows up as medium-sized by frequency. The J gene is TRBJ2-2, the V gene TRBV3-1; TCRdb designates TRBD1, a call that cannot be tested without DNA. Germline V gives CDR1 LGHDT, CDR2 YNNKEL (reference sequence). The CDR3 length is 15 residues. The CDR3 region is CASSERDRAAGELFF.

The genes are TRBV4-2 and TRBJ2-7; TCRdb lists TRBD2, though no DNA is available to test this call. Germline loops: CDR1 LGHNA, CDR2 YNFKEQ. The CDR3 loop spans 13 amino acids. CDR3 protein: CASSQPAAGEQYF.

Frequency places this clonotype as medium-sized. This sequence joins TRBV13 and TRBJ2-7; TCRdb reports TRBD1, a call that lacks DNA to check it against. The CDR3 runs 14 residues. CDR1 and CDR2 from the germline V gene are PRHDT and FYEKMQ (reference sequence). The CDR3 sequence: CASSLVGTDYEQYF.

By frequency, this clonotype registers medium-sized. The gene calls are TRBV4-1 and TRBJ2-4; TCRdb proposes TRBD2, but this gene call is untestable without DNA. Germline values: CDR1 MGHRA, CDR2 YSYEKL. The CDR3 extends over 16 amino acids. CDR3 sequence reads: CASSQVEGLAKNIQYF.

This chain joins TRBV2 and TRBJ2-3; the D call of TRBD2 rests on TCRdb alone, since no DNA is present to check it. Germline CDR1 reads SNHLY; CDR2 reads FYNNEI. The CDR3 has 14 amino acids. The chain's CDR3 is CASIGTSGTDTQYF.

This chain joins TRBV20-1 and TRBJ1-1; the D call of TRBD1 rests on TCRdb alone, since no DNA is present to check it. This CDR3 is built from 15 residues. The germline CDR1 and CDR2 sequences are DFQATT and SNEGSKA (reference sequence). The CDR3 sequence is CSARDRDRVNTEAFF.